This passage covers 7 T cell receptor beta chains from one sample sequenced in a study of beta chain features in type 1 diabetes. The study's findings and limits: People with Type 1 diabetes carried modestly yet significantly shorter TCRB CDR3s in all four CD4+ subsets.

Expressed TCRB transcripts were sequenced, since all the RNA that had been isolated was reverse transcribed. The protocol was immunoSEQ multiplex PCR, while the TCRdb copy is restricted to in-frame clones and leaves out a portion. Counted here are over 300,000 clones, 7% to 10% occurring once; the ten biggest clones make up roughly 1%. For these TCRs, the target antigens are not known. Sequencing was done on a sample of central memory CD4+ T cells from blood. These receptors originate from a man between 25 and 39 years old with type 1 diabetes.

This clone is medium-sized (0.01 to 0.1%) in the sample. The chain has TRBV7-9 and TRBJ2-1; D gene unclear. CDR3 length: 12 residues. The germline V and J ends were trimmed by 1 base and 6 bases, with 4 bases remaining between them. CDR1 is SEHNR, CDR2 FQNEAQ, per germline (reference sequence). The CDR3 here is CASSLVTNEQFF. The DNA for the CDR3 is TGTGCCAGCAGCTTAGTAACCAATGAGCAGTTCTTC.

This chain links TRBV7-2 with TRBJ1-3, with D possibly matching TRBD1 (5 bases). Germline assignment: CDR1 SGHTA and CDR2 FQGNSA. V was cut by 5 bases and J by 8 bases, with 13 bases left in between. This CDR3 has 13 residues. The CDR3 coding sequence is TGTGCCAGCAGCCGGGGGAGGGAGGACACCATATATTTT. Protein sequence: CASSRGREDTIYF.

The V call is TRBV30, the J call TRBJ2-5, with 8 nucleotides matching TRBD1. With the DNA end fitting TRBJ2-7 better, the J assignment may be wrong. Germline CDR1 is GTSNPN and CDR2 is SVGIG (reference sequence). The CDR3 runs 12 residues. Written as DNA, the CDR3 is TGTGCCTGGAGTCAGGGGGCGAACGAGCAGTACTTC. It is translated as CAWSQGANEQYF.

This sequence joins TRBV7-9 and TRBJ2-1; no firm D call. V gave up 5 bases and J gave up 6 bases, with 14 bases separating them. This CDR3 contains 14 residues. Germline V gene lookup returns CDR1 SEHNR and CDR2 FQNEAQ (reference sequence). For the CDR3, the DNA is TGTGCCAGCAGCCCCGGCGCATGGGGCAATGAGCAGTTCTTC. Translating gives CASSPGAWGNEQFF.

This clone was picked up a small number of times. V gene TRBV28 combines with J gene TRBJ1-2, with TRBD1 matching 8 bases. The length of the CDR3 is 12 residues. Germline V gives CDR1 MDHEN, CDR2 SYDVKM. V was pared by 5 bases and J by 7 bases, with 3 bases of the junction left unmatched. The CDR3: CASSQGAFGYTF. CDR3 in DNA: TGTGCCAGCAGTCAGGGGGCTTTTGGCTACACCTTC.

The chain couples TRBV10-3 to TRBJ1-6; 9 positions agree with TRBD1. V dropped 2 bases and J dropped 7; count of bases not matched to a gene: 3. This CDR3 has 15 amino acids. The V gene's germline CDR1 is ENHRY and CDR2 SYGVKD. This CDR3 reads CAISERTGDNSPLHF. DNA of the CDR3: TGTGCCATCAGTGAGAGGACAGGGGACAATTCACCCCTCCACTTT.

The chain combines TRBV2 with TRBJ2-1; D might be TRBD2 (6 bases). The CDR3 has 16 amino acids. Germline CDR1 SNHLY, CDR2 FYNNEI. Trimming left V 6 bases short and J 7 bases short, with 22 bases between. CDR3 protein: CASSGQLASVGNEQFF. DNA for the CDR3: TGTGCCAGCAGCGGCCAACTAGCCTCGGTAGGGAATGAGCAGTTCTTC.